This paragraph covers one TCR beta chain sequence. Its specificity is unknown. This entry belongs to a study of T-cell reconstitution after alpha-beta-depleted transplantation in children. Study outcomes and limitations: Reported findings indicate that, about two months after transplant, alpha-beta T cells came from several hundred expanded clones, which were derived from non-depleted graft cells. A year had passed since transplant, and T-cell counts and diversity by then came mostly from newly produced T cells. The origin of high day-60 TCRbeta diversity in some patients lay in surviving recipient T cells and thymic progenitors.

Unique molecular identifiers tagged the TCRbeta library. TCRdb reanalysed the PCR reads using MiXCR and keeps one entry per CDR3 protein. The top ten hold around 31% of the sample, which has tens of thousands of distinct CDR3 sequences, less than 6% seen once. The CDR3 contains 13 residues. The J segment lost 9 bases and the V segment lost 6 bases, leaving 11 bases of the junction unmatched. Germline V CDR1 and CDR2: DFQATT, SNEGSKA (reference sequence). The V call is TRBV20-1, the J call TRBJ2-1; 7 bases match TRBD2. Material: PBMCs, mostly from graft donor cells, obtained 60 days after TCRalphabeta/CD19-depleted stem cell transplant. This TCR came from a female patient aged 2-9 years who had a stem cell transplant for aplastic anemia, so the T cells may come from the graft donor. CDR3 bases: TGCAGTGCGGTCCGGGACTACGGCCGTGAGCAGTTCTTC. Translation: CSAVRDYGREQFF.